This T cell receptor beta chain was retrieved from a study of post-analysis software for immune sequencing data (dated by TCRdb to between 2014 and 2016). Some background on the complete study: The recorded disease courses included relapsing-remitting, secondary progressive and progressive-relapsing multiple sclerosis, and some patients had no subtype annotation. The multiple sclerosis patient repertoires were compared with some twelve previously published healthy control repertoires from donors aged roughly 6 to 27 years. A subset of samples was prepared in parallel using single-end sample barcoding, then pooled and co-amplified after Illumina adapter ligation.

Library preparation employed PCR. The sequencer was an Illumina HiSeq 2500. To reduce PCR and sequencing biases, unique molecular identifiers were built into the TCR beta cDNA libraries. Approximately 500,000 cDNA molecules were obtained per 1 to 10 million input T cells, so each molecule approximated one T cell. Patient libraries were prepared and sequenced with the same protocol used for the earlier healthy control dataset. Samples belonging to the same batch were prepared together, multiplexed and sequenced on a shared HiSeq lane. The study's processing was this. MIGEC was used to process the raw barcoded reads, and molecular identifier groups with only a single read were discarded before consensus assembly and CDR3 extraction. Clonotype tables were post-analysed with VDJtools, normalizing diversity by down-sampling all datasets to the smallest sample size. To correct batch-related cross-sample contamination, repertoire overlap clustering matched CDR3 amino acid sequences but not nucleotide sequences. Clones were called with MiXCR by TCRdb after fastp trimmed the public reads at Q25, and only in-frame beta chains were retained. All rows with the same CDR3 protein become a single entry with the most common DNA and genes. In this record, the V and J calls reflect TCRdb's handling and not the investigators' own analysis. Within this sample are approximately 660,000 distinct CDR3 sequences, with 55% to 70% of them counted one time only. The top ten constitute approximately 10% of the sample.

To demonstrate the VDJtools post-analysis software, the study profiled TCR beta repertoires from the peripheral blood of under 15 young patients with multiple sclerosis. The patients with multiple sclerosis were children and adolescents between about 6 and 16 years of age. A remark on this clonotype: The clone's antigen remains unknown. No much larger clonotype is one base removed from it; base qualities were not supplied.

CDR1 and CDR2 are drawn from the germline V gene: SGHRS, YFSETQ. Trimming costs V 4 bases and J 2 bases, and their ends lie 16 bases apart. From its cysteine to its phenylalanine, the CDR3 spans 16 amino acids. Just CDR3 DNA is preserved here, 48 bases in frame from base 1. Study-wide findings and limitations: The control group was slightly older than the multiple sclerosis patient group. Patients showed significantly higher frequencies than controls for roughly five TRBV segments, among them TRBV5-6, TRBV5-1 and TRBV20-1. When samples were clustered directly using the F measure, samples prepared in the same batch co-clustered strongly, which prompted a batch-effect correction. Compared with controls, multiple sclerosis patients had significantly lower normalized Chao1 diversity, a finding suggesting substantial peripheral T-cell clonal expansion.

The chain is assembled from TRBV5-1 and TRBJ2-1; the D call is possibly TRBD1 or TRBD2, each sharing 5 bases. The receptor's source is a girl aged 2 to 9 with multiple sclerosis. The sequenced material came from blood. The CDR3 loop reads CASSLRGGRAYNEQFF. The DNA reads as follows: TGCGCCAGCAGCCTGAGGGGCGGCAGGGCCTACAATGAGCAGTTCTTC.